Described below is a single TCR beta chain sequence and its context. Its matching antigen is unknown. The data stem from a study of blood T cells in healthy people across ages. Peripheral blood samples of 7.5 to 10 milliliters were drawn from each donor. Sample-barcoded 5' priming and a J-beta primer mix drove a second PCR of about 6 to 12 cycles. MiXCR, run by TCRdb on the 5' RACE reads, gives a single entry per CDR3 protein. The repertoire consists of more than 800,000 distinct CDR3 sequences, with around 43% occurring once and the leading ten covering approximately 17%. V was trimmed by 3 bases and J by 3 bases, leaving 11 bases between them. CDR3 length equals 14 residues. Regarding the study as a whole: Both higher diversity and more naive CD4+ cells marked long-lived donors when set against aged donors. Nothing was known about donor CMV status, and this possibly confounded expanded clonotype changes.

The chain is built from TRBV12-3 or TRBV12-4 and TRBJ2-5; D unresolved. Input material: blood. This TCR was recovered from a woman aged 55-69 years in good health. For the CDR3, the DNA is TGTGCCAGCAGTTTTCTGGTCACTGAAGAGACCCAGTACTTC. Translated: CASSFLVTEETQYF.